Each of the 21 T cell receptor beta chains below was sequenced from the same sample in a study of T cells after yellow fever vaccination. TCRdb re-called the 5' RACE reads with MiXCR, one entry per CDR3 protein. The table records 200,000 or so distinct CDR3 sequences, over 6.5% of them present only once. The input for sequencing was CD4+ T cells sorted from PBMCs, taken on the day of the yellow fever booster vaccination. These receptors were obtained from a man aged 25-40 years who received the YFV17D yellow fever vaccine.

This clonotype was counted between two and nine times. The V and J genes are TRBV7-3 and TRBJ2-1; 15 nucleotides match TRBD2. Germline loops: CDR1 SGHTA, CDR2 FQGTGA. The V gene end was trimmed by 0 bases and the J gene end by 6 bases; junction bases not matched to a gene: 3. The length of the CDR3 is 17 residues. CDR3 region: CASSLTGLAGGANEQFF. The CDR3 nucleotides are TGTGCCAGCAGCTTAACCGGACTAGCGGGGGGGGCCAATGAGCAGTTCTTC.

The chain couples TRBV20-1 to TRBJ2-5, with a weak D call TRBD2 (6 bases). Trimming stripped 1 base from V and 5 bases from J, with 14 bases between. The CDR3 length is 14 residues. Germline V gene data show CDR1 as DFQATT and CDR2 as SNEGSKA (reference sequence). Here the CDR3 reads CSARVGGSGETQYF. In nucleotides, the CDR3 is TGCAGTGCTAGAGTGGGCGGAAGCGGGGAGACCCAGTACTTC.

The table lists this clonotype with many counts. The chain is built from TRBV4-3 and TRBJ2-1; 8 bases align to TRBD1. There are 18 residues in the CDR3. Trimming at V came to 1 base and at J to 6 bases, leaving 14 bases not matched to a gene. Looked up from germline, CDR1 is LGHNA and CDR2 is YSLEER. CDR3 region: CASSQVYSDRVRSNEQFF. The CDR3 DNA reads as TGCGCCAGCAGCCAAGTCTATTCGGACAGGGTAAGGTCCAATGAGCAGTTCTTC.

This clonotype was detected many times. The V and J genes are TRBV10-3 and TRBJ2-7, with 9 bases fitting TRBD2. Trimming took 6 bases from V and 6 from J; bases not matched to a gene: 6. CDR1 is ENHRY, CDR2 SYGVKD, per germline. The CDR3 runs 13 residues. The CDR3 DNA reads as TGTGCCATCAGCTTAGCGGGAGTATTCGAGCAGTACTTC. This codes for CAISLAGVFEQYF.

At least ten counts were recorded for this clonotype. This sequence joins TRBV7-6 and TRBJ2-6; TRBD1 aligns across 7 bases. Germline-derived CDR1 and CDR2 are SGHVS and FNYEAQ. The CDR3 length is 15 residues. The junction had 6 bases not matched to a gene; V was cut back by 6 bases and J by 4 bases. In DNA form, the CDR3 reads TGTGCCAGCAGTTTTGACAGGGCGGGGGCCAACGTCCTGACTTTC. It is translated as CASSFDRAGANVLTF.

The V call is TRBV7-2, the J call TRBJ2-2; no clear D. Germline CDR1 is SGHTA and CDR2 is FQGNSA. Trimming left V 3 bases short and J 8 bases short, with 10 bases between. The CDR3 runs to 13 residues. The CDR3 is CASSFPRKGELFF. In nucleotides, the CDR3 is TGTGCCAGCAGCTTCCCGCGGAAGGGGGAGCTGTTTTTT.

The rearrangement joins TRBV20-1 to TRBJ1-6, with 7 nucleotides matching TRBD1. Germline V gene sequence: CDR1 DFQATT, CDR2 SNEGSKA (reference sequence). V lost 6 bases to trimming and J lost 6 bases; unmatched junction nucleotides: 11. The CDR3 totals 15 residues. The CDR3 is CSAHPYRGGNSPLHF. In nucleotides, the CDR3 is TGCAGTGCCCACCCCTACAGGGGAGGTAATTCACCCCTCCACTTT.

The CDR3 spells CASSPSSGGAGELFF. The CDR3 nucleotides read TGTGCCAGCAGCCCCAGTAGCGGTGGTGCGGGGGAGCTGTTTTTT. The chain joins TRBV5-4 to TRBJ2-2; tentative D call: TRBD2 (6 bases). Germline V lookup: CDR1 SGHNT, CDR2 YYREEE (reference sequence). The ends were cut back, 4 bases at V and 8 bases at J, with 18 bases in the middle. The CDR3 covers 15 residues.

There are a few counts of this clonotype. V is TRBV29-1 and J is TRBJ2-5; D ambiguous. Trimming shortened V by 6 bases and J by 3 bases, and 17 bases separated the two germline ends. The V gene's germline CDR1 is SQVTM and CDR2 ANQGSEA. CDR3 length: 14 residues. CDR3 in amino acids: CSVASGVRKETQYF. Here the CDR3 DNA reads TGCAGCGTCGCCAGTGGGGTCAGAAAAGAGACCCAGTACTTC.

In this sample, this clonotype turned up a few times. This rearrangement joins TRBV18 to TRBJ1-2; 12 bases are a match to TRBD1. The ends lost 2 bases at V and 6 bases at J; junction bases unmatched: 7. Germline loops: CDR1 KGHSH, CDR2 LQKENI. The CDR3 spans 16 residues. CDR3 bases: TGTGCCAGCTCACCATGGAAGGGACAGGGGGCGGATGGCTACACCTTC. Amino acids: CASSPWKGQGADGYTF.

This clonotype occurred many times. The chain couples TRBV7-9 to TRBJ2-2; 9 positions agree with TRBD2. Germline V gene lookup returns CDR1 SEHNR and CDR2 FQNEAQ (reference sequence). The CDR3 runs 16 residues. The V gene end was trimmed by 4 bases and the J gene end by 9 bases; junction bases not matched to a gene: 12. In DNA, the CDR3 is TGTGCCAGCAGCTGGCCGGGACTAGCATCAGATAGGGAGCTGTTTTTT. Its protein product is CASSWPGLASDRELFF.

This clonotype was picked up a small number of times. The gene calls are TRBV18 and TRBJ1-5; maybe TRBD1 (6 bases). Per the germline V gene, CDR1 is KGHSH and CDR2 is LQKENI. There are 14 residues in the CDR3. V was trimmed by 6 bases and J by 3 bases, leaving 12 bases between them. The CDR3 loop is CASSKGGFNQPQHF. The CDR3 nucleotides are TGTGCCAGCTCTAAGGGGGGGTTCAATCAGCCCCAGCATTTT.

The chain employs TRBV27 and TRBJ1-6; a possible D gene is TRBD1 (5 bases). Trimming pared 8 bases from V and 8 bases from J, leaving 16 bases between. Germline-derived CDR1 and CDR2 are MNHEY and SMNVEV (reference sequence). The CDR3 length is 14 residues. The CDR3 region is CASGLVGPDSPLHF. The DNA of the CDR3 is TGTGCCAGCGGATTGGTGGGGCCAGATTCACCCCTCCACTTT.

This chain joins TRBV12-3 or TRBV12-4 and TRBJ2-6; D uncertain. The V end was cut by 2 bases, the J end by 0 bases, with 5 bases between. CDR3 length: 15 residues. This chain's CDR3 is CASSLRNSGANVLTF. As DNA, the CDR3 is TGTGCCAGCAGTTTAAGGAACTCTGGGGCCAACGTCCTGACTTTC.

This clonotype was detected a few times. The V call is TRBV2, the J call TRBJ1-2, with TRBD1 as a possible D gene (5 bases). CDR1 and CDR2 from the germline V gene are SNHLY and FYNNEI. CDR3 length equals 11 residues. V gave up 7 bases and J gave up 6 bases, with 9 bases separating them. The CDR3 loop is CASTRGDGYTF. CDR3 nucleotides: TGTGCCAGCACCCGGGGGGATGGCTACACCTTC.

The chain couples TRBV5-1 to TRBJ2-1, with TRBD2 matching over 10 bases. V shed 5 bases, J shed 8 bases, and the junction held 13 bases outside the gene matches. This CDR3 comprises 16 residues. The germline gives CDR1 SGHRS, CDR2 YFSETQ. CDR3 residues: CASSQTLAGSSDEQFF. The DNA for the CDR3 is TGCGCCAGCAGTCAAACACTAGCGGGGTCTTCGGATGAGCAGTTCTTC. The variable domain in full, completed from reference TRBV5-1 and TRBJ2-1, reads KAGVTQTPRYLIKTRGQQVTLSCSPISGHRSVSWYQQTPGQGLQFLFEYFSETQRNKGNFPGRFSGRQFSNSRSEMNVSTLELGDSALYLCASSQTLAGSSDEQFFGPGTRLTVL.

This clonotype was observed a handful of times. V usage is TRBV18 and J usage is TRBJ2-5; either TRBD1 or TRBD2 may fit D (5 bases each). The CDR3 runs to 14 residues. Trimming pared 3 bases from V and 2 bases from J, leaving 10 bases between. Germline V gives CDR1 KGHSH, CDR2 LQKENI. Here the CDR3 reads CASSPGTDQETQYF. The CDR3 DNA sequence: TGTGCCAGCTCACCGGGGACCGATCAAGAGACCCAGTACTTC.

The chain has TRBV5-4 and TRBJ2-3; 8 positions match TRBD1. V shed 5 bases, J shed 2 bases, and the junction held 7 bases outside the gene matches. Germline lookup yields CDR1 SGHNT and CDR2 YYREEE (reference sequence). The CDR3 runs 15 residues. In DNA form, the CDR3 reads TGTGCCAGCAGGAGGGAGGACAGGGTCACAGATACGCAGTATTTT. This gives the protein CASRREDRVTDTQYF.

The V gene is TRBV7-2, the J gene TRBJ1-4, with 10 nucleotides matching TRBD1. J gave up 6 bases and V 4 bases, and 5 bases lay outside the gene matches. From germline, CDR1 is SGHTA and CDR2 FQGNSA. The CDR3 runs 15 residues. The CDR3 DNA reads as TGTGCCAGCAGCTGGGCCGGGACAGGGGATGAAAAACTGTTTTTT. Translation gives CASSWAGTGDEKLFF.

The table lists this clonotype with many counts. V and J are TRBV7-3 and TRBJ2-6; no reliable D call. The germline CDR1 and CDR2 sequences are SGHTA and FQGTGA. This CDR3 comprises 18 residues. V lost 1 base, J lost 0 bases, and 13 bases lay in between. For the CDR3, the DNA is TGTGCCAGCAGCTTAATTGGGCGGACCTTCTCTGGGGCCAACGTCCTGACTTTC. Its protein is CASSLIGRTFSGANVLTF.

This clonotype came up many times. This chain connects TRBV7-8 to TRBJ2-3; D is tentatively TRBD1 or TRBD2 (5 bases each). CDR1 is SGHVS and CDR2 is FQNEAQ in the germline V gene. The V gene lost 6 bases and the J gene lost 4 bases, with 14 bases spanning the gap. CDR3 length equals 14 residues. As DNA, the CDR3 is TGTGCCAGCAGTCAACGACGAGGGGCAGATACGCAGTATTTT. Protein product: CASSQRRGADTQYF.